These T cell receptor beta chains were read from a single sample in a study of T-cell reconstitution after alpha-beta-depleted transplantation in children. A single record per CDR3 protein comes from TCRdb applying MiXCR to the PCR reads. The sample has 600,000 to 700,000 distinct CDR3 sequences; 15% to 20% are singletons. The material sequenced was PBMCs from the stem cell graft donor, taken from the stem cell graft. The receptor source for this set is a human donor who donated a stem cell graft to a child with acute myeloid leukemia. CDR3s leave out the opening cysteine and the closing phenylalanine or tryptophan.

v_gene	j_gene	CDR3aa
TRBV5-1	TRBJ1-1	ASRPRDSTLNTEAF
TRBV20-1	TRBJ1-3	SVTGISGNTIY
TRBV20-1	TRBJ2-3	SARRGLFTDTQY
TRBV9	TRBJ2-3	ASSPRGTVSTDTQY
TRBV7-9	TRBJ2-3	ASSSISGDPSTDTQY
TRBV2	TRBJ1-1	ASSEVGQGMNTEAF
TRBV12-3/TRBV12-4	TRBJ1-5	ASSSQGVQPQH
TRBV7-9	TRBJ1-1	ASRPTGALNTEAF
TRBV28	TRBJ1-6	ASIPGGLRNSPLH
TRBV7-8	TRBJ2-2	ASSPRGSNTGELF
TRBV20-1	TRBJ2-1	SARDLAGGWNEQF
TRBV7-2	TRBJ2-5	ASSFQRGHQETQY
TRBV20-1	TRBJ1-2	SARGTNYGYT